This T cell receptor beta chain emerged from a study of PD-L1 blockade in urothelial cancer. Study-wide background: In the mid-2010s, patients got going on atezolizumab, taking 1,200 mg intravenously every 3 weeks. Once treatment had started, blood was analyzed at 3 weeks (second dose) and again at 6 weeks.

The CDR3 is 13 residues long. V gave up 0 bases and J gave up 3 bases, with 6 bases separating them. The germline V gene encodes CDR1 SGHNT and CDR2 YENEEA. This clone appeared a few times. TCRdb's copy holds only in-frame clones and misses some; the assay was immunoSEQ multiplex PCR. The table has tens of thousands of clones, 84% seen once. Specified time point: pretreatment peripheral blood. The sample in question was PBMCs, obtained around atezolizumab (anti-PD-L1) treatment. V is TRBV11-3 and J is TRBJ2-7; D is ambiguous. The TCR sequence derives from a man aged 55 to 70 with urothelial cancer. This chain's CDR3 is CASSLDPGYEQYF. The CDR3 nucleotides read TGTGCCAGCAGCTTAGACCCCGGCTACGAGCAGTACTTC.